This record concerns one TCR beta chain sequence. Its antigen remains unidentified. It has no much larger one-base neighbor in the sample; base qualities were not kept. These data originate in a study of T-cell reconstitution after alpha-beta-depleted transplantation in children (TCRdb year 2016). For the wider study: Using TCR repertoire profiling, the study quantitatively followed how T-cell immune reconstitution unfolded in children after TCRalphabeta/CD19-depleted allogeneic hematopoietic cell transplantation.

The treatment or condition label, as the study defines it: allogeneic hematopoietic cell transplantation with graft depleted of TCRalphabeta T cells and CD19 B cells. The transplant recipients were children given TCRalphabeta/CD19-depleted allogeneic hematopoietic cell grafts. What the work shows at the level of the full study, not this receptor alone: In some patients, the high TCRbeta diversity seen at day 60 was put down to recipient T cells and intrathymic progenitors that had survived conditioning. About two months after transplant, the apparently early recovery of alphabetaT-cell counts reportedly depended on just several hundred clones that had expanded rapidly and came from non-depleted graft cells. The frequencies of hyperexpanded clones fell over the following months, and after one year, T-cell counts and TCRbeta diversity were mostly attributed to newly produced T cells.

The library was prepared using PCR. The reads were generated on an Illumina HiSeq 2500. To normalize quantification of the TCRbeta repertoire, the TCR libraries were built with molecular barcoding that relied on unique molecular identifiers. TCRdb cleaned the public reads at Q25 with fastp, built clones with MiXCR and kept in-frame beta chains. Entries that share a CDR3 protein sequence are merged under the most common genes and DNA. A total of 250,000 to 400,000 distinct CDR3 sequences appear in this sample, over 20% of them only once. The ten largest clonotypes hold roughly 11% of the sample. The TCR originated in a male patient aged 10 to 17 who had a stem cell transplant for acute lymphoblastic leukemia, so the T cells may come from the graft donor. Sequenced material: PBMCs, mostly from graft donor cells, taken 180 days after TCRalphabeta/CD19-depleted stem cell transplant.

The DNA is TGCGCCAGCAGCAGAAACAGGGAGGGGCCCGTGGAAAAACTGTTTTTT. This sequence encodes CASSRNREGPVEKLFF. The V and J genes are TRBV5-1 and TRBJ1-4, and the D gene may be TRBD1, 6 bases matching. Deletion took 4 bases off V and 8 bases off J, with a span of 21 bases between the germline ends. From the cysteine up to the phenylalanine, the CDR3 has a length of 16 residues. Only the CDR3 portion is preserved as DNA: 48 bases, with reading frame beginning at the first base. According to the germline V gene, CDR1 reads SGHRS and CDR2 reads YFSETQ.